This is a list of T cell receptor beta chains from one sample in a study of early T cells in non-severe SARS-CoV-2 infection. TCRdb re-called the 5' RACE reads with MiXCR, one entry per CDR3 protein. The sample holds about 50,000 distinct CDR3 sequences; 12% are singletons and the top ten take around 2.5%. The sample consisted of whole blood, taken at baseline. These receptors came from an adult who was a healthcare worker with PCR-confirmed SARS-CoV-2 infection or an uninfected control (not recorded which). Both conserved end residues are part of each CDR3. Fields, in order: clone size, V gene, J gene, D gene, CDR3 protein, CDR3 DNA. A D gene is named only where the DNA matches it firmly. Some rows mark clone size as missing; the rest say once, few, many or name a class of expanded clone.

clone_size: few
v_call: TRBV7-2
j_call: TRBJ2-2
d_call: TRBD2
cdr3_aa: CASSSGTSGRELFF
cdr3_nt: TGTGCCAGCAGCTCCGGGACTAGCGGAAGGGAGCTGTTTTTT

clone_size: -
v_call: TRBV6-5
j_call: TRBJ2-2
d_call: TRBD2
cdr3_aa: CASSYRPSGAANTGELFF
cdr3_nt: TGTGCCAGCAGTTATCGCCCTAGCGGGGCCGCGAACACCGGGGAGCTGTTTTTT

clone_size: -
v_call: TRBV11-2
j_call: TRBJ2-1
d_call: TRBD2
cdr3_aa: CASSSNYPAGDRNDEQFF
cdr3_nt: TGTGCCAGCAGCTCTAATTACCCAGCGGGAGATAGAAATGATGAGCAGTTCTTC

clone_size: few
v_call: TRBV20-1
j_call: TRBJ2-3
d_call: -
cdr3_aa: CSASSRRSTDTQYF
cdr3_nt: TGCAGTGCTAGTAGCCGGAGAAGCACAGATACGCAGTATTTT

clone_size: many
v_call: TRBV11-2
j_call: TRBJ2-7
d_call: -
cdr3_aa: CASSLGGPRAYEQYF
cdr3_nt: TGTGCCAGCAGCTTAGGGGGACCAAGGGCCTACGAGCAGTACTTC

clone_size: -
v_call: TRBV20-1
j_call: TRBJ2-7
d_call: TRBD1
cdr3_aa: CSVVTGHHEQYF
cdr3_nt: TGCAGTGTAGTGACAGGGCACCACGAGCAGTACTTC

clone_size: many
v_call: TRBV7-2
j_call: TRBJ2-7
d_call: -
cdr3_aa: CASSSTGNPTYEQYF
cdr3_nt: TGTGCCAGCAGCTCCACAGGGAATCCAACCTACGAGCAGTACTTC

clone_size: few
v_call: TRBV6-2/TRBV6-3
j_call: TRBJ2-7
d_call: -
cdr3_aa: CASSPTNTYEQYF
cdr3_nt: TGTGCCAGCAGCCCCACAAATACCTACGAGCAGTACTTC

clone_size: few
v_call: TRBV5-4
j_call: TRBJ2-7
d_call: TRBD2
cdr3_aa: CASSTGTSGSSYEQYF
cdr3_nt: TGTGCCAGCAGCACCGGGACTAGCGGGAGCTCCTACGAGCAGTACTTC

clone_size: few
v_call: TRBV7-9
j_call: TRBJ1-2
d_call: -
cdr3_aa: CASSPGTSAYGYTF
cdr3_nt: TGTGCCAGCAGCCCAGGGACATCCGCCTATGGCTACACCTTC

clone_size: -
v_call: TRBV2
j_call: TRBJ2-7
d_call: TRBD1
cdr3_aa: CASHRDRVNEQYF
cdr3_nt: TGTGCCAGCCACCGGGACAGGGTTAACGAGCAGTACTTC

clone_size: few
v_call: TRBV20-1
j_call: TRBJ2-5
d_call: TRBD2
cdr3_aa: CSALSPGTSDQETQYF
cdr3_nt: TGCAGTGCTTTATCCCCAGGGACTAGCGATCAAGAGACCCAGTACTTC

clone_size: -
v_call: TRBV6-2/TRBV6-3
j_call: TRBJ2-4
d_call: TRBD1
cdr3_aa: CASNRGPTGSAKNIQYF
cdr3_nt: TGTGCCAGCAACAGGGGGCCCACAGGCTCCGCCAAAAACATTCAGTACTTC

clone_size: -
v_call: TRBV6-2/TRBV6-3
j_call: TRBJ2-1
d_call: -
cdr3_aa: CASRRGTFNNEQFF
cdr3_nt: TGTGCCAGCAGACGAGGGACTTTTAACAATGAGCAGTTCTTC

clone_size: many
v_call: TRBV10-3
j_call: TRBJ2-1
d_call: -
cdr3_aa: CAIGSGSRFQSEQFF
cdr3_nt: TGTGCCATCGGGTCGGGAAGCAGGTTCCAATCTGAGCAGTTCTTC

clone_size: -
v_call: TRBV19
j_call: TRBJ2-2
d_call: TRBD2
cdr3_aa: CASSMTSGRRGELFF
cdr3_nt: TGTGCCAGTAGTATGACTAGCGGGAGACGTGGGGAGCTGTTTTTT

clone_size: many
v_call: TRBV7-9
j_call: TRBJ2-3
d_call: TRBD2
cdr3_aa: CASNLAGGRDTDTQYF
cdr3_nt: TGTGCCAGCAACTTAGCGGGAGGTCGCGACACAGATACGCAGTATTTT

clone_size: -
v_call: TRBV18
j_call: TRBJ2-7
d_call: -
cdr3_aa: CASSQSEGSYEQYF
cdr3_nt: TGTGCCAGCTCTCAGAGCGAAGGGAGCTACGAGCAGTACTTC

clone_size: many
v_call: TRBV6-5
j_call: TRBJ2-7
d_call: TRBD2
cdr3_aa: CASSSGRNYEQYF
cdr3_nt: TGTGCCAGCAGTAGCGGGAGGAACTACGAGCAGTACTTC

clone_size: once
v_call: TRBV11-2
j_call: TRBJ2-1
d_call: -
cdr3_aa: CASSFRRDEQFF
cdr3_nt: TGTGCCAGCAGCTTCCGAAGGGATGAGCAGTTCTTC

clone_size: few
v_call: TRBV7-9
j_call: TRBJ2-5
d_call: -
cdr3_aa: CASSLAMRVQETQYF
cdr3_nt: TGTGCCAGCAGCTTAGCGATGCGGGTGCAAGAGACCCAGTACTTC

clone_size: -
v_call: TRBV7-9
j_call: TRBJ2-2
d_call: -
cdr3_aa: CASSLTGFAGELFF
cdr3_nt: TGTGCCAGCAGCTTAACGGGTTTCGCCGGGGAGCTGTTTTTT

clone_size: many
v_call: TRBV6-2/TRBV6-3
j_call: TRBJ2-3
d_call: -
cdr3_aa: CASSYVGTYTDTQYF
cdr3_nt: TGTGCCAGCAGTTACGTCGGGACGTACACAGATACGCAGTATTTT

clone_size: few
v_call: TRBV12-5
j_call: TRBJ2-7
d_call: -
cdr3_aa: CASGLGPGTTYEQYF
cdr3_nt: TGTGCTAGTGGTTTGGGTCCTGGCACTACCTACGAGCAGTACTTC

clone_size: -
v_call: TRBV7-2
j_call: TRBJ2-1
d_call: -
cdr3_aa: CASSLRGADLNEQFF
cdr3_nt: TGTGCCAGCAGCTTAAGGGGGGCGGACCTGAATGAGCAGTTCTTC

clone_size: -
v_call: TRBV7-8
j_call: TRBJ2-3
d_call: TRBD1
cdr3_aa: CASSSAGGRTDTQYF
cdr3_nt: TGTGCCAGCAGCTCGGCAGGGGGCAGGACAGATACGCAGTATTTT

clone_size: few
v_call: TRBV18
j_call: TRBJ2-1
d_call: TRBD2
cdr3_aa: CASSPNPRGGGYNEQFF
cdr3_nt: TGTGCCAGCTCGCCAAATCCAAGAGGCGGGGGGTACAATGAGCAGTTCTTC

clone_size: -
v_call: TRBV12-3/TRBV12-4
j_call: TRBJ1-5
d_call: -
cdr3_aa: CASSLRQPQHF
cdr3_nt: TGTGCCAGCAGTTTGAGGCAGCCCCAGCATTTT

clone_size: -
v_call: TRBV7-2
j_call: TRBJ2-1
d_call: -
cdr3_aa: CASSLARTNEQFF
cdr3_nt: TGTGCCAGCAGCTTAGCCCGTACCAATGAGCAGTTCTTC

clone_size: many
v_call: TRBV28
j_call: TRBJ2-7
d_call: -
cdr3_aa: CASSTGPSPYEQYF
cdr3_nt: TGTGCCAGCAGTACAGGGCCCTCACCCTACGAGCAGTACTTC

clone_size: many
v_call: TRBV12-3/TRBV12-4
j_call: TRBJ1-2
d_call: TRBD1
cdr3_aa: CASSKRQGGYTF
cdr3_nt: TGTGCCAGCAGTAAGCGACAGGGAGGCTACACCTTC

clone_size: -
v_call: TRBV4-3
j_call: TRBJ2-4
d_call: -
cdr3_aa: CASSQAPRGAKNIQYF
cdr3_nt: TGCGCCAGCAGCCAAGCTCCAAGGGGAGCCAAAAACATTCAGTACTTC

clone_size: -
v_call: TRBV19
j_call: TRBJ1-5
d_call: -
cdr3_aa: CASRAKGQPQHF
cdr3_nt: TGTGCCAGTAGGGCGAAGGGACAGCCCCAGCATTTT

clone_size: few
v_call: TRBV13
j_call: TRBJ1-1
d_call: TRBD1
cdr3_aa: CASSRQGTINTEAFF
cdr3_nt: TGTGCCAGCAGCAGACAGGGGACTATCAACACTGAAGCTTTCTTT

clone_size: many
v_call: TRBV4-3
j_call: TRBJ2-7
d_call: -
cdr3_aa: CASSQREGGTTYEQYF
cdr3_nt: TGCGCCAGCAGCCAACGCGAGGGCGGAACGACCTACGAGCAGTACTTC

clone_size: few
v_call: TRBV5-1
j_call: TRBJ2-3
d_call: -
cdr3_aa: CASSRGDSSTDTQYF
cdr3_nt: TGCGCCAGCAGTAGAGGAGACTCTAGCACAGATACGCAGTATTTT

clone_size: -
v_call: TRBV27
j_call: TRBJ2-1
d_call: -
cdr3_aa: CASSSINNEQFF
cdr3_nt: TGTGCCAGCAGTTCGATCAACAATGAGCAGTTCTTC

clone_size: -
v_call: TRBV6-2/TRBV6-3
j_call: TRBJ2-3
d_call: -
cdr3_aa: CASTTNLLRTDTQYF
cdr3_nt: TGTGCCAGCACCACTAATCTTTTGAGGACAGATACGCAGTATTTT

clone_size: few
v_call: TRBV6-2/TRBV6-3
j_call: TRBJ2-2
d_call: TRBD2
cdr3_aa: CASSFLTSQNTGELFF
cdr3_nt: TGTGCCAGCAGTTTCCTGACTAGCCAGAACACCGGGGAGCTGTTTTTT

clone_size: few
v_call: TRBV4-2
j_call: TRBJ2-7
d_call: -
cdr3_aa: CASSQDDGGPYEQYF
cdr3_nt: TGTGCCAGCAGCCAAGATGACGGGGGCCCGTACGAGCAGTACTTC

clone_size: -
v_call: TRBV7-9
j_call: TRBJ2-7
d_call: -
cdr3_aa: CASSLALRTPGSYEQYF
cdr3_nt: TGTGCCAGCAGCTTAGCGCTCCGGACTCCCGGCTCCTACGAGCAGTACTTC

clone_size: few
v_call: TRBV2
j_call: TRBJ1-2
d_call: -
cdr3_aa: CASYLRGYTF
cdr3_nt: TGTGCCAGCTATCTCCGTGGCTACACCTTC

clone_size: -
v_call: TRBV6-1
j_call: TRBJ2-1
d_call: TRBD2
cdr3_aa: CASIRREGPYNEQFF
cdr3_nt: TGTGCCAGCATTCGGAGGGAGGGCCCGTACAATGAGCAGTTCTTC

clone_size: few
v_call: TRBV6-2/TRBV6-3
j_call: TRBJ1-5
d_call: TRBD1
cdr3_aa: CASSGQVRSQHF
cdr3_nt: TGTGCCAGCAGTGGACAGGTTCGATCCCAGCATTTT

clone_size: few
v_call: TRBV18
j_call: TRBJ1-5
d_call: -
cdr3_aa: CASSPQGEGNQPQHF
cdr3_nt: TGTGCCAGCTCACCGCAAGGGGAAGGCAATCAGCCCCAGCATTTT

clone_size: many
v_call: TRBV6-4
j_call: TRBJ1-2
d_call: -
cdr3_aa: CASSASYWGTDGYTF
cdr3_nt: TGTGCCAGCAGTGCCTCTTACTGGGGCACGGATGGCTACACCTTC

clone_size: -
v_call: TRBV19
j_call: TRBJ1-2
d_call: TRBD1
cdr3_aa: CASRTSDRVNYGYTF
cdr3_nt: TGTGCCAGCCGGACATCAGACAGGGTGAACTATGGCTACACCTTC

clone_size: -
v_call: TRBV20-1
j_call: TRBJ2-3
d_call: TRBD2
cdr3_aa: CSARDRAGTDTQYF
cdr3_nt: TGCAGTGCTAGAGATAGAGCGGGAACTGATACGCAGTATTTT

clone_size: -
v_call: TRBV20-1
j_call: TRBJ2-2
d_call: -
cdr3_aa: CSARVGRASNTGELFF
cdr3_nt: TGCAGTGCTAGAGTCGGGCGGGCCTCGAACACCGGGGAGCTGTTTTTT

clone_size: many
v_call: TRBV18
j_call: TRBJ1-5
d_call: TRBD1
cdr3_aa: CASSPGTGGFNNQPQHF
cdr3_nt: TGTGCCAGCTCACCCGGGACAGGGGGTTTTAACAATCAGCCCCAGCATTTT

clone_size: -
v_call: TRBV29-1
j_call: TRBJ2-1
d_call: -
cdr3_aa: CSFLGSINEQFF
cdr3_nt: TGCAGCTTTTTAGGCTCAATCAATGAGCAGTTCTTC

clone_size: -
v_call: TRBV11-1
j_call: TRBJ2-1
d_call: TRBD2
cdr3_aa: CASSFMGLDSYNEQFF
cdr3_nt: TGTGCCAGCAGCTTTATGGGACTAGACTCCTACAATGAGCAGTTCTTC

clone_size: few
v_call: TRBV11-2
j_call: TRBJ2-7
d_call: -
cdr3_aa: CASSRPGLASYEQYF
cdr3_nt: TGTGCCAGCAGCCGGCCGGGACTGGCCTCCTACGAGCAGTACTTC

clone_size: many
v_call: TRBV6-6
j_call: TRBJ2-7
d_call: -
cdr3_aa: CASSSHTSAYEQYF
cdr3_nt: TGTGCCAGCAGCTCGCATACATCCGCCTACGAGCAGTACTTC

clone_size: few
v_call: TRBV18
j_call: TRBJ2-1
d_call: TRBD1
cdr3_aa: CASSLRTGPNEQFF
cdr3_nt: TGTGCCAGCTCATTGAGGACAGGCCCCAATGAGCAGTTCTTC

clone_size: -
v_call: TRBV7-9
j_call: TRBJ2-7
d_call: -
cdr3_aa: CASSLEPGLTNYEQYF
cdr3_nt: TGTGCCAGCAGCTTAGAACCAGGATTAACTAACTACGAGCAGTACTTC

clone_size: few
v_call: TRBV6-2/TRBV6-3
j_call: TRBJ2-3
d_call: TRBD2
cdr3_aa: CASSYRLAGGLVYTDTQYF
cdr3_nt: TGTGCCAGCAGTTACCGACTAGCGGGAGGGCTAGTTTATACAGATACGCAGTATTTT

clone_size: few
v_call: TRBV11-2
j_call: TRBJ1-2
d_call: -
cdr3_aa: CASSLVGRYGYTF
cdr3_nt: TGTGCCAGCAGCTTAGTCGGGCGGTATGGCTACACCTTC

clone_size: few
v_call: TRBV27
j_call: TRBJ1-1
d_call: TRBD1
cdr3_aa: CASRIDRGHTEAFF
cdr3_nt: TGTGCCAGCAGGATAGACAGGGGGCACACTGAAGCTTTCTTT

clone_size: many
v_call: TRBV20-1
j_call: TRBJ2-1
d_call: TRBD2
cdr3_aa: CSASVPLAGVHNEQFF
cdr3_nt: TGCAGTGCCAGTGTCCCTCTAGCGGGAGTCCACAATGAGCAGTTCTTC